A selection of T cell receptor beta chains follows, all from one sample in a study of blood T cell repertoires in COVID-19. Assay used: immunoSEQ multiplex PCR; TCRdb lists only in-frame clones, some missing. The data contain roughly 100,000 clones, around 90% of them seen just once; the ten biggest clones take up roughly 2%. Source material: peripheral blood. The receptor set was obtained from a man aged 45 to 65 with active COVID-19. Each CDR3 is given with its conserved first and last residue. A D gene is named only where the DNA matches it firmly. Clone size is not always given. Where it is, it says once, few, many or a class for expanded clones.

d_call	clone_size	j_call	cdr3_length	v_call	cdr3_nt	cdr3_aa
NA	once	TRBJ1-1	13	TRBV6-1	TGTGCCAGCAGTGACCGAAATACCGGGGAAGCTTTCTTT	CASSDRNTGEAFF
NA	NA	TRBJ2-2	15	TRBV11-3	TGTGCCAGCAGCCCGGGGGACAGCGGCACCGGGGAGCTGTTTTTT	CASSPGDSGTGELFF
NA	NA	TRBJ2-5	14	TRBV5-6	TGTGCCAGCAGCTTGGTAGTAACGGAGGCCACCCAGTACTTC	CASSLVVTEATQYF
TRBD2	NA	TRBJ2-5	12	TRBV6-5	TGTGCCAGCTCCTGGGGGGGAGAGACCCAGTACTTC	CASSWGGETQYF
TRBD1	few	TRBJ1-5	17	TRBV4-1	TGCGCCAGCAGCCAAGATCGGCAGGGGGCACGGAATCAGCCCCAGCATTTT	CASSQDRQGARNQPQHF
TRBD1	NA	TRBJ1-3	16	TRBV2	TGTGCCAGCAGTGGGGACAGAACCAACTCTGGAAACACCATATATTTT	CASSGDRTNSGNTIYF
NA	NA	TRBJ1-3	16	TRBV19	TGTGCCAGTAGTAATCATCGACAGTCCCCTGGAAACACCATATATTTT	CASSNHRQSPGNTIYF
NA	NA	TRBJ1-1	12	TRBV10-3	TGTGCCATCAGTGAATCGAGACAGGAAGCTTTCTTT	CAISESRQEAFF
TRBD2	once	TRBJ2-2	18	TRBV9	TGTGCCAGCAGCGTAGGGACTAGCGGATCTCAGAACACCGGGGAGCTGTTTTTT	CASSVGTSGSQNTGELFF
NA	NA	TRBJ2-6	17	TRBV7-3	TGTGCCAGCAGCTCCCAAGATACAGGGACCGGGGCCAACGTCCTGACTTTC	CASSSQDTGTGANVLTF
TRBD1	NA	TRBJ1-5	16	TRBV27	TGTGCCAGCAGACCTTCGACAGGGGGTAAAAATCAGCCCCAGCATTTT	CASRPSTGGKNQPQHF
TRBD2	NA	TRBJ2-1	13	TRBV12-3/TRBV12-4	TGTGCCACCATAGCGGGTATGGGCAATGAGCAGTTCTTC	CATIAGMGNEQFF
NA	NA	TRBJ1-1	13	TRBV11-1	TGTGCCAGCAGCTTTGAGAAGAACACTGAAGCTTTCTTT	CASSFEKNTEAFF
TRBD2	NA	TRBJ2-1	15	TRBV19	TGTGCCAGTACCTCGGAGCGGGGGGCCTACAATGAGCAGTTCTTC	CASTSERGAYNEQFF
TRBD2	NA	TRBJ2-3	18	TRBV3-1/TRBV3-2	TGTGCCAGCAGCCAAGAAGGGCTGGCGGGGGGGGGCACAGATACGCAGTATTTT	CASSQEGLAGGGTDTQYF
TRBD1	NA	TRBJ1-3	14	TRBV3-1/TRBV3-2	TGTGCCAGCAGCGAGACAGGGGGGGAAAACACCATATATTTT	CASSETGGENTIYF
TRBD1	NA	TRBJ1-1	15	TRBV9	TGTGCCAGCAGCGTATTAACAGGGGGGACCTATGAAGCTTTCTTT	CASSVLTGGTYEAFF
TRBD2	NA	TRBJ2-2	17	TRBV20-1	TGCAGTGCTAGTGTGCTAGCGGGGGGTCCGAACACCGGGGAGCTGTTTTTT	CSASVLAGGPNTGELFF
TRBD2	NA	TRBJ2-7	13	TRBV6-5	TGTGCCAGCAGACTAGCGGGGGCCAACGAGCAGTACTTC	CASRLAGANEQYF
NA	NA	TRBJ2-7	11	TRBV29-1	TGCAGCGTGCGGAGGGCGTACGAGCAGTACTTC	CSVRRAYEQYF